This T cell receptor beta chain was obtained from a study of metastatic and nonmetastatic thyroid tumors. The wider study: Repertoires from malignant and benign thyroid patients were compared across blood and tumor or nodule tissue.

Findings and limits, study-wide: According to reports, the diversity of TCR beta was significantly higher in malignant thyroid tumors than in benign nodules, and this held in both blood and tumor samples.

Trimming cost V 6 bases and J 0 bases, with 17 bases left between them. The CDR3 extends over 15 amino acids. Germline CDR1 reads SQVTM; CDR2 reads ANQGSEA. At least ten counts were recorded for this clone. Its matching antigen is unknown. In the original analysis: Clinicopathological groups differed in CDR3, with these differences serving to build a distant-metastasis classifier for papillary thyroid cancer. TCRdb called clones again from the PCR reads with MiXCR. It is TCRdb's table, rather than the study itself, that gives the V and J calls and clone size. The table includes around 26,000 clones, 13% detected once. Each patient came to thyroid surgery without any prior treatment (of any kind).

This chain connects TRBV29-1 to TRBJ1-1; perhaps TRBD1 as D (5 bases). Source material: blood. This receptor was obtained from a female donor with papillary thyroid cancer or a benign thyroid nodule (not recorded which). Some clones in this sample may be carry-over from other donors' samples. Here the CDR3 DNA reads TGCAGCGTCGGCCCAGGGTGGGGGATGAACACTGAAGCTTTCTTT. It codes for CSVGPGWGMNTEAFF. Drawing the rest from reference TRBV29-1 and TRBJ1-1, the complete variable domain is SAVISQKPSRDICQRGTSLTIQCQVDSQVTMMFWYRQQPGQSLTLIATANQGSEATYESGFVIDKFPISRPNLTFSTLTVSNMSPEDSSIYLCSVGPGWGMNTEAFFGQGTRLTVV.